These 30 T cell receptor beta chains share one sample of origin, sequenced in a study of CD8+ T cells in alopecia areata. Treatment here: oral pan-JAK inhibitor, 5-10 mg twice daily. Sequencing templates came from extracted RNA that was reverse transcribed into cDNA. The protocol was immunoSEQ multiplex PCR, while the TCRdb copy is restricted to in-frame clones and leaves out a portion. The sample includes about 200,000 clones, 60% of them seen just once. Material: CD4+ T cells sorted from blood, obtained at week 4, from a patient treated with tofacitinib. The source is a human donor with alopecia areata.

The chain employs TRBV29-1 and TRBJ2-3; 9 bases align to TRBD2. Trimming removed 6 bases from V and 2 bases from J; junction bases left unmatched: 12. This CDR3 has 16 amino acids. Germline V gene sequence: CDR1 SQVTM, CDR2 ANQGSEA. CDR3 residues: CSVLSSGGGATDTQYF. Written as DNA, the CDR3 is TGCAGCGTCCTTTCCTCTGGCGGGGGGGCCACAGATACGCAGTATTTT.

The genes are TRBV5-1 and TRBJ1-3, with a weak D call TRBD1 (5 bases). V lost 1 base to trimming and J lost 0 bases, with 11 bases between them. Germline assignment: CDR1 SGHRS and CDR2 YFSETQ. The CDR3 spans 16 residues. CDR3 DNA: TGCGCCAGCAGCTTGTCCTGGGACGACTCTGGAAACACCATATATTTT. As protein: CASSLSWDDSGNTIYF.

The chain combines TRBV18 with TRBJ1-5; TRBD1 agrees at 8 bases. The CDR3 loop spans 15 amino acids. The germline CDR1 and CDR2 sequences are KGHSH and LQKENI. V shed 3 bases, J shed 8 bases, and the junction held 9 bases outside the gene matches. CDR3 region: CASSPGTGNVKPQHF. CDR3 coding DNA: TGTGCCAGCTCACCGGGGACAGGAAATGTTAAGCCCCAGCATTTT.

J is TRBJ2-4 and V is TRBV4-3, with D perhaps TRBD2 (5 bases). The CDR3 covers 14 residues. CDR1 LGHNA and CDR2 YSLEER come from the germline V gene. V dropped 0 bases and J dropped 6 bases, with 9 bases sitting between them. The CDR3 region is CASSQDEGSNIQYF. The DNA for the CDR3 is TGCGCCAGCAGCCAAGATGAGGGTTCAAACATTCAGTACTTC.

This clone occurred a few times. The rearrangement uses TRBV7-2 and TRBJ2-7; tentative D call: TRBD1 (6 bases). The germline V and J ends were trimmed by 1 base and 4 bases, with 14 bases remaining between them. Looked up from germline, CDR1 is SGHTA and CDR2 is FQGNSA. This CDR3 has 15 residues. In DNA, the CDR3 is TGTGCCAGCAGCTTAGTTGGGGACACTACGTACGAGCAGTACTTC. This encodes CASSLVGDTTYEQYF.

V gene TRBV11-2 combines with J gene TRBJ2-7, with 11 nucleotides matching TRBD1. There are 15 residues in the CDR3. With 5 bases clipped from V and 4 bases from J, the junction kept 7 bases outside the gene matches. Germline CDR1 reads SGHAT; CDR2 reads FQNNGV. The DNA of the CDR3 is TGTGCCAGCAGCCCGAGGACAGGGGGCTTTTACGAGCAGTACTTC. Protein sequence: CASSPRTGGFYEQYF. Filled out from reference TRBV11-2 and TRBJ2-7, the complete variable domain reads EAGVAQSPRYKIIEKRQSVAFWCNPISGHATLYWYQQILGQGPKLLIQFQNNGVVDDSQLPKDRFSAERLKGVDSTLKIQPAKLEDSAVYLCASSPRTGGFYEQYFGPGTRLTVT.

This clone was counted between two and nine times. This chain links TRBV28 with TRBJ2-3; D ambiguous. Germline assignment: CDR1 MDHEN and CDR2 SYDVKM. Trimming shortened V by 8 bases and J by 2 bases, and 8 bases separated the two germline ends. CDR3 length: 12 residues. CDR3 bases: TGTGCCAGCTGGGGTAACACAGATACGCAGTATTTT. This sequence encodes CASWGNTDTQYF.

The chain recombines TRBV10-3 with TRBJ2-3, with TRBD2 matching over 9 bases. The J segment lost 1 base and the V segment lost 2 bases, leaving 4 bases of the junction unmatched. Germline CDR1 is ENHRY and CDR2 is SYGVKD. This CDR3 contains 16 residues. In DNA, the CDR3 is TGTGCCATCAGTGAGCCCCGGACTAGCGGCACAGATACGCAGTATTTT. Its translation is CAISEPRTSGTDTQYF.

The rearrangement links TRBV29-1 to TRBJ1-1, with TRBD1 as a possible D gene (5 bases). Germline CDR1 SQVTM, CDR2 ANQGSEA. This CDR3 has 14 amino acids. Trimming pared 2 bases from V and 1 base from J, leaving 11 bases between. CDR3: CSVESRGRNTEAFF. The CDR3, as DNA: TGCAGCGTTGAAAGTAGGGGTCGGAACACTGAAGCTTTCTTT. Combining the CDR3 with reference TRBV29-1 and TRBJ1-1 gives the whole variable domain SAVISQKPSRDICQRGTSLTIQCQVDSQVTMMFWYRQQPGQSLTLIATANQGSEATYESGFVIDKFPISRPNLTFSTLTVSNMSPEDSSIYLCSVESRGRNTEAFFGQGTRLTVV.

A few counts support this clone. The rearrangement joins TRBV15 to TRBJ2-3; D is ambiguous. The V gene lost 5 bases and the J gene lost 1 base, with 7 bases spanning the gap. The CDR3 totals 13 residues. From germline, CDR1 is LNHNV and CDR2 YYDKDF (reference sequence). The CDR3 is CATSLSGTDTQYF. In DNA, the CDR3 is TGTGCCACCAGCCTTTCTGGCACAGATACGCAGTATTTT.

This clone has a handful of counts. J is TRBJ2-5 and V is TRBV7-2; unclear D gene. The V gene's germline CDR1 is SGHTA and CDR2 FQGNSA. V shed 5 bases and J shed 7 bases, with 17 bases lying between them. The CDR3 totals 14 residues. The CDR3 DNA is TGTGCCAGCAGCGCCCTGGACCCACCAGGGACCCAGTACTTC. Residues: CASSALDPPGTQYF.

The V gene is TRBV6-1, the J gene TRBJ2-1; TRBD1 is a possible D gene (5 bases). V lost 7 bases to trimming and J lost 3 bases, with 10 bases between them. The CDR3 is made up of 13 amino acids. From germline, CDR1 is MNHNS and CDR2 SASEGT. CDR3 sequence reads: CASTTDSYNEQFF. The CDR3 DNA reads as TGTGCCAGCACAACCGACAGCTACAATGAGCAGTTCTTC.

This clone was recorded a few times. This chain uses TRBV10-3 with TRBJ2-7; D perhaps matches TRBD1 (6 bases). This CDR3 region has 17 residues. Looked up from germline, CDR1 is ENHRY and CDR2 is SYGVKD. V was clipped by 3 bases and J by 6 bases, with 24 bases between them. CDR3 protein: CAISEMGRMEIGGEQYF. CDR3 nucleotide sequence: TGTGCCATCAGTGAAATGGGACGGATGGAAATAGGGGGCGAGCAGTACTTC.

The chain employs TRBV28 and TRBJ1-6; D possibly corresponds to TRBD1 (5 bases). The CDR3 runs to 14 residues. Trimming shortened V by 2 bases and J by 11 bases, and 13 bases separated the two germline ends. Germline CDR1 is MDHEN and CDR2 is SYDVKM. The chain's CDR3 is CASSLGARVAPLHF. CDR3 nucleotide sequence: TGTGCCAGCAGTTTAGGGGCCCGGGTGGCACCCCTCCACTTT.

The chain's CDR3 is CAWSLGTEAFF. For the CDR3, the DNA is TGTGCCTGGAGTTTAGGGACTGAAGCTTTCTTT. The V gene is TRBV30, the J gene TRBJ1-1; D not certain. This CDR3 has 11 amino acids. V gave up 2 bases and J gave up 5 bases, with 6 bases separating them. Germline values: CDR1 GTSNPN, CDR2 SVGIG (reference sequence). The full variable domain, rest sourced from reference TRBV30 and TRBJ1-1, is SQTIHQWPATLVQPVGSPLSLECTVEGTSNPNLYWYRQAAGRGLQLLFYSVGIGQISSEVPQNLSASRPQDRQFILSSKKLLLSDSGFYLCAWSLGTEAFFGQGTRLTVV.

V gene TRBV7-8 combines with J gene TRBJ2-7; maybe TRBD2 (6 bases). Trimming removed 0 bases at V and 6 bases at J, with 6 bases between. This CDR3 comprises 12 residues. CDR1 is SGHVS and CDR2 is FQNEAQ in the germline V gene. The CDR3 DNA follows: TGTGCCAGCAGCTTAGCGGAGGGCGAGCAGTACTTC. Amino acids: CASSLAEGEQYF.

This clone has more than one count but fewer than ten. The chain couples TRBV2 to TRBJ1-5; D may be TRBD1 (5 bases). CDR1 is SNHLY, CDR2 FYNNEI, per germline. Trimming took 5 bases from V and 2 from J, leaving 7 bases between them. The CDR3 extends over 13 amino acids. CDR3 loop: CASSRGGNQPQHF. The CDR3 DNA follows: TGTGCCAGCAGTCGGGGGGGCAATCAGCCCCAGCATTTT.

The chain joins TRBV5-6 to TRBJ1-1, with a possible D match to TRBD1 (5 bases). The CDR3 is 14 amino acids. The V gene lost 1 base and the J gene lost 5 bases, with 12 bases spanning the gap. Germline V gene sequence: CDR1 SGHDT, CDR2 YYEEEE. The CDR3: CASSLSGTGTEAFF. The CDR3 DNA reads TGTGCCAGCAGCTTGTCGGGGACCGGGACTGAAGCTTTCTTT.

There are a few counts of this clone. V gene TRBV30 combines with J gene TRBJ2-1; D unresolved. V shed 1 base and J shed 4 bases, with 8 bases lying between them. Germline lookup yields CDR1 GTSNPN and CDR2 SVGIG (reference sequence). The CDR3 loop spans 13 amino acids. CDR3 loop: CAWSANLYNEQFF. The CDR3 nucleotides are TGTGCCTGGAGTGCCAACCTTTACAATGAGCAGTTCTTC. Complete variable domain (other parts from reference TRBV30 and TRBJ2-1): SQTIHQWPATLVQPVGSPLSLECTVEGTSNPNLYWYRQAAGRGLQLLFYSVGIGQISSEVPQNLSASRPQDRQFILSSKKLLLSDSGFYLCAWSANLYNEQFFGPGTRLTVL.

J is TRBJ2-1 and V is TRBV6-6, with D possibly TRBD1 on 6 matching bases. Trimming shortened V by 5 bases and J by 1 base, and 9 bases separated the two germline ends. The CDR3 extends over 14 amino acids. CDR1 MNHNY and CDR2 SVGAGI come from the germline V gene (reference sequence). DNA for the CDR3: TGTGCCAGCAGTCGCAGGGGTTCCTACAATGAGCAGTTCTTC. Its protein is CASSRRGSYNEQFF.

Remarks on this clone: Since the CDR3 does not end with the conserved phenylalanine or tryptophan, this likely comes from a read error. The V call is TRBV7-8, the J call TRBJ1-1; D call uncertain. CDR3 size: 13 residues. V lost 1 base and J lost 4, with 7 bases in between. CDR1 and CDR2 (germline): SGHVS, FQNEAQ. CDR3 bases: TGTGCCAGCAGCTTAGTATCGGGCACTGAAGCTTTCCTT. As protein: CASSLVSGTEAFL.

There are a few counts of this clone. The chain links TRBV7-9 to TRBJ2-5; weak D call: TRBD1 (5 bases). V was cut by 1 base and J by 7 bases, with 7 bases left in between. CDR1 and CDR2 from the germline V gene are SEHNR and FQNEAQ (reference sequence). The CDR3 is 12 residues long. This chain's CDR3 is CASSLERGTQYF. CDR3 coding DNA: TGTGCCAGCAGCTTAGAAAGGGGGACCCAGTACTTC.

The genes are TRBV29-1 and TRBJ1-1; a weak D match, TRBD1 (5 bases). This CDR3 is 14 amino acids long. CDR1 is SQVTM, CDR2 ANQGSEA, per germline. V was cut by 4 bases and J by 0 bases, with 12 bases left in between. CDR3: CSVGSAGMNTEAFF. The CDR3 DNA reads as TGCAGCGTTGGGAGCGCAGGGATGAACACTGAAGCTTTCTTT.

The chain recombines TRBV29-1 with TRBJ1-2; D remains ambiguous. Germline V lookup: CDR1 SQVTM, CDR2 ANQGSEA. The V and J ends lost 7 bases and 8 bases respectively, with 20 bases between them. The length of the CDR3 is 13 residues. CDR3 in DNA: TGCAGCGGGATGGGCAGCCCGGGAGGGGGCTACACCTTC. It is translated as CSGMGSPGGGYTF.

This clone was counted only a few times. The gene calls are TRBV7-2 and TRBJ2-5; D remains ambiguous. The CDR3 covers 11 residues. The ends were cut back, 11 bases at V and 2 bases at J, with 9 bases in the middle. Germline CDR1 and CDR2: SGHTA and FQGNSA. CDR3 DNA sequence: TGTGCCTCAGCAGAGCAAGAGACCCAGTACTTC. Its protein product is CASAEQETQYF. The complete variable domain, with remaining parts taken from reference TRBV7-2 and TRBJ2-5, reads GAGVSQSPSNKVTEKGKDVELRCDPISGHTALYWYRQSLGQGLEFLIYFQGNSAPDKSGLPSDRFSAERTGGSVSTLTIQRTQQEDSAVYLCASAEQETQYFGPGTRLLVL.

This clone was recorded a few times. The genes are TRBV30 and TRBJ2-2; D call uncertain. Trimming shortened V by 6 bases and J by 8 bases, and 16 bases separated the two germline ends. This CDR3 comprises 13 residues. Germline lookup yields CDR1 GTSNPN and CDR2 SVGIG (reference sequence). CDR3 sequence: CACTRPLWGELFF. As DNA, the CDR3 is TGTGCCTGCACCAGACCTCTTTGGGGGGAGCTGTTTTTT.

J is TRBJ1-2 and V is TRBV18; 8 bases map to TRBD1. With 3 bases clipped from V and 1 base from J, the junction kept 7 bases outside the gene matches. The CDR3 length is 16 residues. CDR1 KGHSH and CDR2 LQKENI come from the germline V gene. For the CDR3, the DNA is TGTGCCAGCTCACCGCGACAGGGGATGGATAACTATGGCTACACCTTC. Protein: CASSPRQGMDNYGYTF. The entire variable domain, with the rest obtained from reference TRBV18 and TRBJ1-2, is as follows: NAGVMQNPRHLVRRRGQEARLRCSPMKGHSHVYWYRQLPEEGLKFMVYLQKENIIDESGMPKERFSAEFPKEGPSILRIQQVVRGDSAAYFCASSPRQGMDNYGYTFGSGTRLTVV.

This sequence joins TRBV5-1 and TRBJ2-5; 7 nucleotides line up with TRBD2. CDR3 size: 16 residues. Losses at the gene ends were 0 bases for V and 2 bases for J; bases not matched to a gene: 7. The germline CDR1 and CDR2 sequences are SGHRS and YFSETQ. This CDR3 reads CASSLAGGGDQETQYF. CDR3 coding DNA: TGCGCCAGCAGCTTGGCCGGCGGGGGAGATCAAGAGACCCAGTACTTC.

This chain connects TRBV9 to TRBJ2-7; 9 bases agree with TRBD1. With V trimmed by 4 bases and J by 1 base, 9 bases remained unmatched. The germline V gene has CDR1 SGDLS and CDR2 YYNGEE. CDR3 length equals 16 residues. The CDR3 region is CASSSPPGQGSYEQYF. CDR3 coding DNA: TGTGCCAGCAGCTCACCCCCGGGACAGGGTTCCTACGAGCAGTACTTC.

This clone was recorded a few times. The chain recombines TRBV2 with TRBJ1-2; no clear D. The CDR3 sequence is 10 residues long. Germline CDR1 reads SNHLY; CDR2 reads FYNNEI. V lost 3 bases to trimming and J lost 7 bases, with 3 bases between them. The CDR3 is CASSDTGYTF. The CDR3 DNA is TGTGCCAGCAGTGATACTGGCTACACCTTC.